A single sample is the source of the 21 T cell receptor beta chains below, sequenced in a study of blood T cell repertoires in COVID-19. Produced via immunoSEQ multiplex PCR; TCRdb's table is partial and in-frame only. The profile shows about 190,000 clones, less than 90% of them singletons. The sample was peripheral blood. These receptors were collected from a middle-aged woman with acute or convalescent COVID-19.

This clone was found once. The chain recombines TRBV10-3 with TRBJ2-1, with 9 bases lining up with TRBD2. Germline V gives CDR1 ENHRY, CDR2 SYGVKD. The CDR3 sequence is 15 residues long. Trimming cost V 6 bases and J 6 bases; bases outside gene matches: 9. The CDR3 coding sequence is TGTGCCATCAGCCTACTAGCGGGCCAGAGCAATGAGCAGTTCTTC. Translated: CAISLLAGQSNEQFF.

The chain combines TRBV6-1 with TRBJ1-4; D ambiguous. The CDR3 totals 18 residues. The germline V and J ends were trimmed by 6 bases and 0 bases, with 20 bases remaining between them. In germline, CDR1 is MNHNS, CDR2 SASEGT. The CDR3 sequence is CASSEKRGNMATNEKLFF. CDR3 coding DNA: TGTGCCAGCAGCGAAAAGCGCGGCAACATGGCAACTAATGAAAAACTGTTTTTT.

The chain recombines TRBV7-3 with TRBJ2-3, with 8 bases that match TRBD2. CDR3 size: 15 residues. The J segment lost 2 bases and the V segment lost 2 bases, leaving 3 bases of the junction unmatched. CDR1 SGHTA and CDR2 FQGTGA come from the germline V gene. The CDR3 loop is CASSLAGGNTDTQYF. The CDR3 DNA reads TGTGCCAGCAGCTTAGCGGGGGGAAACACAGATACGCAGTATTTT.

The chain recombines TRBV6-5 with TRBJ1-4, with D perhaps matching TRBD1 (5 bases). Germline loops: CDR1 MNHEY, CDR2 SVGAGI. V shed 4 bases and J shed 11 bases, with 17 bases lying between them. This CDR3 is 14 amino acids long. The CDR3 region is CASSFPSGTGKLFF. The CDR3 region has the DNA TGTGCCAGCAGTTTCCCATCCGGGACTGGGAAACTGTTTTTT.

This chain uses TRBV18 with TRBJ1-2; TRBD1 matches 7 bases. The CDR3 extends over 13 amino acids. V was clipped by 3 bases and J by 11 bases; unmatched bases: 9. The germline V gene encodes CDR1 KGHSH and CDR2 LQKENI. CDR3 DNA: TGTGCCAGCTCACCGACCGGGACAGCACTTTACACCTTC. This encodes CASSPTGTALYTF. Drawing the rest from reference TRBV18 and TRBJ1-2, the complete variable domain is NAGVMQNPRHLVRRRGQEARLRCSPMKGHSHVYWYRQLPEEGLKFMVYLQKENIIDESGMPKERFSAEFPKEGPSILRIQQVVRGDSAAYFCASSPTGTALYTFGSGTRLTVV.

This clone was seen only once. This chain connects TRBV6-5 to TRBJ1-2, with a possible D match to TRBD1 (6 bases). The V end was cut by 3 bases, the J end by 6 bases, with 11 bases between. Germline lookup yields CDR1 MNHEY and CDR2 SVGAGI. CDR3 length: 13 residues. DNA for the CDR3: TGTGCCAGCAGTTATGCACAGGGACATGGCTACACCTTC. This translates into CASSYAQGHGYTF.

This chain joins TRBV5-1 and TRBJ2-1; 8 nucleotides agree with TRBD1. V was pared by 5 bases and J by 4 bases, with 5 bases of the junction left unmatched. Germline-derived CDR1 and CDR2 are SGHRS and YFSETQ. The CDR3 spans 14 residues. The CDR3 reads CASSLQGGYNEQFF. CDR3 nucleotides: TGCGCCAGCAGTTTACAGGGGGGATACAATGAGCAGTTCTTC.

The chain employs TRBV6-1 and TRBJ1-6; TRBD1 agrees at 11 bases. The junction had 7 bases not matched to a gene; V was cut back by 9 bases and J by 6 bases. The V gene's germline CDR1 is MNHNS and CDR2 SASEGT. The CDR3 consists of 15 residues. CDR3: CASRLGTGGNSPLHF. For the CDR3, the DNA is TGTGCCAGTAGACTTGGGACAGGGGGTAATTCACCCCTCCACTTT.

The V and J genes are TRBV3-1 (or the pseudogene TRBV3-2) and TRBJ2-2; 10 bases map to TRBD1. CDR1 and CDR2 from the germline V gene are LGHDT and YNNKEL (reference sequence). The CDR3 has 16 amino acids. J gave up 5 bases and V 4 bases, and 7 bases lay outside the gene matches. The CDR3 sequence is CASSPGQGDVTGELFF. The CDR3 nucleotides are TGTGCCAGCAGCCCCGGACAGGGGGATGTTACCGGGGAGCTGTTTTTT.

As DNA, the CDR3 is TGCACCAGCAGCCAAGCTTGTAGGAGGTACGAGCAGTACTTC. Translating it yields CTSSQACRRYEQYF. The J gene is TRBJ2-7, the V gene TRBV1; TRBD2 reflects the table's D call only, with no check against the DNA. TRBV1 represents a pseudogene. There are 14 residues in the CDR3.

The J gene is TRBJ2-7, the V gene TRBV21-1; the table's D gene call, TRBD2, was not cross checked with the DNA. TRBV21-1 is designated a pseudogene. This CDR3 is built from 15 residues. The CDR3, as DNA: TGTGCCAGCAGTCGGAGGGGACTAGCGGCCTACGAGCAGTACTTC. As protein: CASSRRGLAAYEQYF.

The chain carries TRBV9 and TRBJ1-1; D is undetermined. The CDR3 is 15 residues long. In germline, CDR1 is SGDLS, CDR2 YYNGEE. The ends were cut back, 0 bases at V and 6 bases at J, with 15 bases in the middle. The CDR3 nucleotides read TGTGCCAGCAGCGTAGTTAACAGTCCGAGGGCTGAAGCTTTCTTT. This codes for CASSVVNSPRAEAFF.

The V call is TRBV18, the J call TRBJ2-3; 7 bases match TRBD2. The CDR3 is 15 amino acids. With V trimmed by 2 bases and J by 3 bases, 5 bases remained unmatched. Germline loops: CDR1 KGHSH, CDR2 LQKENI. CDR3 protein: CASSPAVGGTDTQYF. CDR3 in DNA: TGTGCCAGCTCACCAGCGGTGGGGGGGACAGATACGCAGTATTTT.

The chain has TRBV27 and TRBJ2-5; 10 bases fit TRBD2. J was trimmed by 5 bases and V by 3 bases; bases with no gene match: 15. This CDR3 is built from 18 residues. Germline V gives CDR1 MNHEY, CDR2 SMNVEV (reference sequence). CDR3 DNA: TGTGCCAGCAGTTTGCGAAGCGGGGGGGCAAGGAGCCGCGAGACCCAGTACTTC. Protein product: CASSLRSGGARSRETQYF.

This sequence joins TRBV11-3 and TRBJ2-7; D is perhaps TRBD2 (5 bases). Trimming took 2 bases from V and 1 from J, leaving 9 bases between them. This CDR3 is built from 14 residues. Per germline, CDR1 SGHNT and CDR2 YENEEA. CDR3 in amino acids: CASSLKGDSYEQYF. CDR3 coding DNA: TGTGCCAGCAGCTTAAAGGGAGATTCCTACGAGCAGTACTTC.

The CDR3 here is CASSPGGVGAFF. As DNA, the CDR3 is TGTGCCAGCAGCCCCGGGGGGGTTGGAGCTTTCTTT. This chain joins TRBV7-8 and TRBJ1-1; D is perhaps TRBD1 (5 bases). Trimming took off 5 bases at V and 10 bases at J, with 14 bases between the two ends. The CDR3 is made up of 12 amino acids. Germline V gene sequence: CDR1 SGHVS, CDR2 FQNEAQ.

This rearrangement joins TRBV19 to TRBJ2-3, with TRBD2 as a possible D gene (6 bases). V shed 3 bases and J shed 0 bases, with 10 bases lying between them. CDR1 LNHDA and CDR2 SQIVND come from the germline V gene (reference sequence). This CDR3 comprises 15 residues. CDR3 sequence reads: CASSILAVSTDTQYF. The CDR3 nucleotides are TGTGCCAGTAGTATTTTAGCGGTTAGCACAGATACGCAGTATTTT.

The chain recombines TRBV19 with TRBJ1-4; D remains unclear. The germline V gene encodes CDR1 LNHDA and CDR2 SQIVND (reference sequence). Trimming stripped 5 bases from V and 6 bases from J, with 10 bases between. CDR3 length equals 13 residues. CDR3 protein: CASSPEADEKLFF. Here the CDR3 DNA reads TGTGCCAGTAGTCCCGAAGCTGATGAAAAACTGTTTTTT.

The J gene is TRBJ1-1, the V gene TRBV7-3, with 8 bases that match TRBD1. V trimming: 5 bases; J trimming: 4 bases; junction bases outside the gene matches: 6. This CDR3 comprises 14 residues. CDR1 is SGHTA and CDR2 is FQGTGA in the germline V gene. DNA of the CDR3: TGTGCCAGCAGCGGACAGGGATTGGGCACTGAAGCTTTCTTT. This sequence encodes CASSGQGLGTEAFF.

The DNA for the CDR3 is TGTGCCAGCAGCCGGACAGGGTGGGGGACTGAAGCTTTCTTT. Translated, it gives CASSRTGWGTEAFF. The chain combines TRBV5-4 with TRBJ1-1; 8 nucleotides match TRBD1. The V gene end was trimmed by 4 bases and the J gene end by 5 bases; junction bases not matched to a gene: 7. This CDR3 has 14 amino acids. Germline V gene sequence: CDR1 SGHNT, CDR2 YYREEE (reference sequence).

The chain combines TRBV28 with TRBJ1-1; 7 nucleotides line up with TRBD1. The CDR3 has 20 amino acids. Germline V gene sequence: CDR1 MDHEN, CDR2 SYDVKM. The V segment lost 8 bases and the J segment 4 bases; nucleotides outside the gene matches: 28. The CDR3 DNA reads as TGTGCCAGCCGGTCCCCTATAGGGACAGATAATGATCGGCGACTCACTGAAGCTTTCTTT. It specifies CASRSPIGTDNDRRLTEAFF.